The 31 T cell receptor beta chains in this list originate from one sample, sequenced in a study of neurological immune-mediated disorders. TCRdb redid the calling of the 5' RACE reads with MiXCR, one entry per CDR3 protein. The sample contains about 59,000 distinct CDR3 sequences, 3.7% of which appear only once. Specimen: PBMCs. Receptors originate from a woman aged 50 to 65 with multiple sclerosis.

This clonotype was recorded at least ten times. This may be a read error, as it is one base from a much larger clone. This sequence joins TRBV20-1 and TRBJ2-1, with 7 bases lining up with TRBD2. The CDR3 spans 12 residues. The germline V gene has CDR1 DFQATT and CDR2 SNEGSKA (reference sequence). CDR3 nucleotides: TGCGGGGGGGGAAAGGGCTACAATGAGCAGTTCTTC. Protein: CGGGKGYNEQFF.

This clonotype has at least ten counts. This CDR3 reads CSASRAGTGEAEQYF. CDR3 nucleotides: TGCAGTGCTTCCCGGGCAGGGACAGGGGAAGCCGAGCAGTACTTC. The chain combines TRBV20-1 with TRBJ2-7, with TRBD1 identical over 10 bases. Germline assignment: CDR1 DFQATT and CDR2 SNEGSKA (reference sequence). The CDR3 is 15 amino acids. Trimming at V came to 5 bases and at J to 6 bases, leaving 13 bases not matched to a gene.

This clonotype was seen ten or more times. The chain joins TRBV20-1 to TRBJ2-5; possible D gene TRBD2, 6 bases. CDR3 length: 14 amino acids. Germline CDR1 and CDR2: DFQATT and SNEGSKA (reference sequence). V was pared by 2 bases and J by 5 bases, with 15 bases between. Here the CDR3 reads CSARKGLAGETQYF. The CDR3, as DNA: TGCAGTGCTAGAAAGGGACTGGCGGGGGAGACCCAGTACTTC.

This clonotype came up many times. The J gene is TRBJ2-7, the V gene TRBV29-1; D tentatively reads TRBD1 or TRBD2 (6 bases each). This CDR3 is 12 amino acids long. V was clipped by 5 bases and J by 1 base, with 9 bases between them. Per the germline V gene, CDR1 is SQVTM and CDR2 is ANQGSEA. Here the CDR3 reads CSVWGASYEQYF. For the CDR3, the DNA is TGCAGCGTTTGGGGGGCGTCCTACGAGCAGTACTTC.

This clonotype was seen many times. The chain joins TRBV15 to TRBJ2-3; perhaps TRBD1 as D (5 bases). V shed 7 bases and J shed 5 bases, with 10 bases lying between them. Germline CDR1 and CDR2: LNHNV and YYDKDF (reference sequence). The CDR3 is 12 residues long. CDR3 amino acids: CATTQGGDTQYF. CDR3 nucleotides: TGTGCCACCACGCAGGGTGGAGATACGCAGTATTTT. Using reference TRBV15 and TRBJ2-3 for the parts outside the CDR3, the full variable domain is DAMVIQNPRYQVTQFGKPVTLSCSQTLNHNVMYWYQQKSSQAPKLLFHYYDKDFNNEADTPDNFQSRRPNTSFCFLDIRSPGLGDTAMYLCATTQGGDTQYFGPGTRLTVL.

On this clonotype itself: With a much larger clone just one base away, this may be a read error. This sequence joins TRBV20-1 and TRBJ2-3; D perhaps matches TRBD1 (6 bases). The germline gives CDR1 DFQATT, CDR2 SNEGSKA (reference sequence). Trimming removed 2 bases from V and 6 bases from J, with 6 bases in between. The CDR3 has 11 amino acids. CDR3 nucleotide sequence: TGCAGTGCTAGAAGGGGGGATACGCAGTATTTT. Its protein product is CSARRGDTQYF.

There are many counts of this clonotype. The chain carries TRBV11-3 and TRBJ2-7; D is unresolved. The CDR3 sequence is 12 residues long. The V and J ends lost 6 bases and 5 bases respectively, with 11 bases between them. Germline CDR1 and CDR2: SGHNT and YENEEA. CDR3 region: CASSQRWDEQYF. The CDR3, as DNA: TGTGCCAGCAGTCAGAGGTGGGACGAGCAGTACTTC.

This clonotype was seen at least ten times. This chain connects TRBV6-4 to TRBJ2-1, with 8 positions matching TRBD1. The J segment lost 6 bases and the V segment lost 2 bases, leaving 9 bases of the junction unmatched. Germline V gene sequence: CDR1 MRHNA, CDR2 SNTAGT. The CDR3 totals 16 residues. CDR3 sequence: CASSDGQGKGSNEQFF. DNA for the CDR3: TGTGCCAGCAGTGACGGACAGGGCAAGGGAAGCAATGAGCAGTTCTTC.

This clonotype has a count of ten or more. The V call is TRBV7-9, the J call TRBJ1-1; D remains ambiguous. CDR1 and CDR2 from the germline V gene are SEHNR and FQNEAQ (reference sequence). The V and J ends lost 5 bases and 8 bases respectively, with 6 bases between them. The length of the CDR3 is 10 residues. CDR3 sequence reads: CASSIVEAFF. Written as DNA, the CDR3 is TGTGCCAGCAGCATTGTGGAAGCTTTCTTT.

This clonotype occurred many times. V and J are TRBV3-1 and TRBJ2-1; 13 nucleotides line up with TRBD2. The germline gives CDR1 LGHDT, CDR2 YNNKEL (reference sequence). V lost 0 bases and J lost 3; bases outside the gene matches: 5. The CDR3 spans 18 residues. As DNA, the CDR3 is TGTGCCAGCAGCCAAGACCGGACTAGCGGGAGCTTCTACAATGAGCAGTTCTTC. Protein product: CASSQDRTSGSFYNEQFF.

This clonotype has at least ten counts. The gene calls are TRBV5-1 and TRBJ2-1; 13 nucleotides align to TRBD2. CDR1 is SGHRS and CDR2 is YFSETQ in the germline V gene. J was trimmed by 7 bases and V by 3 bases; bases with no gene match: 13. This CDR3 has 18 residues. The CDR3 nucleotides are TGCGCCAGCAGCTGGATGGGACTAGCGGGACGAGGAGGGAATGAGCAGTTCTTC. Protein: CASSWMGLAGRGGNEQFF. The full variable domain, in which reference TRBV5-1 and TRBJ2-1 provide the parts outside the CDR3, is KAGVTQTPRYLIKTRGQQVTLSCSPISGHRSVSWYQQTPGQGLQFLFEYFSETQRNKGNFPGRFSGRQFSNSRSEMNVSTLELGDSALYLCASSWMGLAGRGGNEQFFGPGTRLTVL.

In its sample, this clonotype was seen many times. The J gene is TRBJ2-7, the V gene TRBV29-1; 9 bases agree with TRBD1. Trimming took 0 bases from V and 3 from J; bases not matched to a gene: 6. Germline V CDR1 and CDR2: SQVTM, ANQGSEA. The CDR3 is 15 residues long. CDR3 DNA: TGCAGCGTTGAAGATGGGGACAGGGAGGTCTACGAGCAGTACTTC. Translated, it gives CSVEDGDREVYEQYF.

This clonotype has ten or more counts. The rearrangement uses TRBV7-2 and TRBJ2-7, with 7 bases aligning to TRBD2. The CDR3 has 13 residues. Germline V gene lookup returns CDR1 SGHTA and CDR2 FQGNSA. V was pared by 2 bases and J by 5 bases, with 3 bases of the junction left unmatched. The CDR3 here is CASSLYGRDEQYF. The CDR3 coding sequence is TGTGCCAGCAGCTTATATGGGAGGGACGAGCAGTACTTC.

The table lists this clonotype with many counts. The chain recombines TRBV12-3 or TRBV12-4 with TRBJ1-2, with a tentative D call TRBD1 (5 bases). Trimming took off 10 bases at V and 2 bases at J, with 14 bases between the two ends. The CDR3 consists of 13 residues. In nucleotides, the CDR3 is TGTGCCACCCACCAGGGTGAGAACTATGGCTACACCTTC. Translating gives CATHQGENYGYTF.

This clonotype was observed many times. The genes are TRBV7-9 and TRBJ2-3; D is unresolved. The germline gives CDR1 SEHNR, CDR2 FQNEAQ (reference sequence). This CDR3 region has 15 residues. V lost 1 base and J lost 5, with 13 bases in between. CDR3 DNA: TGTGCCAGCAGCTTAGTATCATTTAGAGGAGATACGCAGTATTTT. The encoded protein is CASSLVSFRGDTQYF.

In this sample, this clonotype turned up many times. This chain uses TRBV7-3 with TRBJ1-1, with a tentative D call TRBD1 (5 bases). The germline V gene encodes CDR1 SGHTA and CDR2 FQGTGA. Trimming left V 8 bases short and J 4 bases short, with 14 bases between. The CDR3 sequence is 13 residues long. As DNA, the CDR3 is TGTGCCAGCGGTCCGGGACCAGCCACTGAAGCTTTCTTT. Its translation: CASGPGPATEAFF.

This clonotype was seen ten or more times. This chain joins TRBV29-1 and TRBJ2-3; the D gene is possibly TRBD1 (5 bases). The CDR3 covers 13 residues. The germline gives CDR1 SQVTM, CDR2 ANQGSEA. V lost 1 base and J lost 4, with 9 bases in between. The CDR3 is CSVEASGPDTQYF. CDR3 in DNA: TGCAGCGTTGAAGCGTCAGGGCCAGATACGCAGTATTTT.

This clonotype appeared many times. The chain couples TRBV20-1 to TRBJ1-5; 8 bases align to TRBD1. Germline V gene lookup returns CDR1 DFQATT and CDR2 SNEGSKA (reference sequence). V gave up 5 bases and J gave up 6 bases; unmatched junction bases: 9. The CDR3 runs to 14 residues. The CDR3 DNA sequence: TGCAGTGCTTCGGGACAGGCGCCTTCTCAGCCCCAGCATTTT. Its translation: CSASGQAPSQPQHF.

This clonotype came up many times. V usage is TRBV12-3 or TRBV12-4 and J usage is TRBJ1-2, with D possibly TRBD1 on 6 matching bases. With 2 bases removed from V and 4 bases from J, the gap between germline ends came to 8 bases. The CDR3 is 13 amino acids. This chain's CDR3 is CASSLQDSYGYTF. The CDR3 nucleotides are TGTGCCAGCAGTTTACAGGACAGCTATGGCTACACCTTC.

The CDR3 protein is CASSLRGGPNTEAFF. DNA for the CDR3: TGCGCCAGCAGCCTACGGGGGGGACCGAACACTGAAGCTTTCTTT. The chain links TRBV5-1 to TRBJ1-1; weak D call: TRBD1 (5 bases). The CDR3 consists of 15 residues. V was trimmed by 4 bases and J by 1 base, leaving 14 bases between them. Germline CDR1 SGHRS, CDR2 YFSETQ.

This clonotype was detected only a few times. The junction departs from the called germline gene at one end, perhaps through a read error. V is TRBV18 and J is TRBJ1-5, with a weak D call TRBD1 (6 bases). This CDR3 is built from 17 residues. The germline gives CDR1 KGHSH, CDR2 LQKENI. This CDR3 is CASSRQGTGDRNQPQNF. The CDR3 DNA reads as TGTGCCAGCTCACGGCAGGGGACGGGGGATCGCAATCAGCCCCAGAATTTT.

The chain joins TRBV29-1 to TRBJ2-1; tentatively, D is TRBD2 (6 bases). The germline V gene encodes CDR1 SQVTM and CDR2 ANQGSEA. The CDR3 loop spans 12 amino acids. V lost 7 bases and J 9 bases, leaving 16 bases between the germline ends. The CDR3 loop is CSAGLLESEQFF. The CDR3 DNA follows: TGCAGCGCGGGACTCCTCGAAAGTGAGCAGTTCTTC.

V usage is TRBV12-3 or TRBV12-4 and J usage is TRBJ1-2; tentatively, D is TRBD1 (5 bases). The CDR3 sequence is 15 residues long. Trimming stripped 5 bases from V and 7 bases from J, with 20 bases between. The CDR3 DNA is TGTGCCAGCAGTCTCACGGGGCGGGGGTCAGGTGGCTACACCTTC. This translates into CASSLTGRGSGGYTF.

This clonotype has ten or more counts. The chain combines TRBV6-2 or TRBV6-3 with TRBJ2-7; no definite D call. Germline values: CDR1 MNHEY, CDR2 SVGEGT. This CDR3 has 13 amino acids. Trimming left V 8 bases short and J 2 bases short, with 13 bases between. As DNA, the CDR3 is TGTGCCAGCTCTGGGCGAATCCCCTACGAGCAGTACTTC. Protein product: CASSGRIPYEQYF.

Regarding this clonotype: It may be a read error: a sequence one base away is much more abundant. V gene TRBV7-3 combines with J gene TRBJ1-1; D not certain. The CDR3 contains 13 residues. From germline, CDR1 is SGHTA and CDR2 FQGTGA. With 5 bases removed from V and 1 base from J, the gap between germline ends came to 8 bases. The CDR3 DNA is TGTGCCAGCAGCAGGGAAAGGAACACTGAAGCTTTCTTT. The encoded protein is CASSRERNTEAFF.

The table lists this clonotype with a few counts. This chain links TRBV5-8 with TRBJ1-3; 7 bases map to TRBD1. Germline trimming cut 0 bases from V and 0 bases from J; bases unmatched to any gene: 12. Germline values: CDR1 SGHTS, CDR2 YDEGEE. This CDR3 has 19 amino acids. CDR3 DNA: TGTGCCAGCAGCTTGGATGGTGGGACAGACTTAAGCTCTGGAAACACCATATATTTT. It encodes CASSLDGGTDLSSGNTIYF.

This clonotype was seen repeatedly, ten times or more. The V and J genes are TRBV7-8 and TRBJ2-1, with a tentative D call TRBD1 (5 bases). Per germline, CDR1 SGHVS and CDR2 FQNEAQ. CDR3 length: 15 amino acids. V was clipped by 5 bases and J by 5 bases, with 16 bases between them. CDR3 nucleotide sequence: TGTGCCAGCAGCCCTAGGGGATCATCGGACAATGAGCAGTTCTTC. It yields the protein CASSPRGSSDNEQFF.

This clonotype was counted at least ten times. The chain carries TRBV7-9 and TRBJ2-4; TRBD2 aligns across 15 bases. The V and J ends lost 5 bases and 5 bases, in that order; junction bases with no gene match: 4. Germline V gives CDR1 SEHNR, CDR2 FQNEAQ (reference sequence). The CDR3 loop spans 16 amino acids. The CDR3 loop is CASSGLAGGAENIQYF. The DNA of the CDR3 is TGTGCCAGCAGCGGACTAGCGGGAGGGGCAGAAAACATTCAGTACTTC.

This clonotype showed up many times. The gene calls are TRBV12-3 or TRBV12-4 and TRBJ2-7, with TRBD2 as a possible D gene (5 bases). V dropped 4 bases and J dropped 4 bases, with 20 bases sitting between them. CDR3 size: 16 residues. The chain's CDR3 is CASSSSPRGERYEQYF. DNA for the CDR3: TGTGCCAGCAGTTCCTCCCCCCGGGGAGAACGGTACGAGCAGTACTTC.

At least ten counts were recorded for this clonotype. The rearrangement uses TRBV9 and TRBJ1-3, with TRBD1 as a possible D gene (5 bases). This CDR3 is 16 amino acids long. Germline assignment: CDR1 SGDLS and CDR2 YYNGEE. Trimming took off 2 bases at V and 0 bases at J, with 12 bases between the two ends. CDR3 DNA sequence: TGTGCCAGCAGCGTCCGGGGGGTCAGCTCTGGAAACACCATATATTTT. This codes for CASSVRGVSSGNTIYF.

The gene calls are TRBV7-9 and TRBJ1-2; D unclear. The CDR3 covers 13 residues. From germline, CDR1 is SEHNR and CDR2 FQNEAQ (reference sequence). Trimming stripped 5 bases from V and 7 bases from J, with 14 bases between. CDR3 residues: CASSIESLGGYTF. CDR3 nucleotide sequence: TGTGCCAGCAGCATCGAAAGCCTGGGTGGCTACACCTTC.